This T cell receptor beta chain was retrieved from a study of OX40 agonist ivuxolimab in advanced cancers. Measured with immunoSEQ multiplex PCR; TCRdb has only the in-frame clones, and not every one. The sample has about 54,000 clones, approximately 90% seen once; the top ten hold roughly 9.4%. The CDR3 has 16 residues. The germline gives CDR1 MNHEY, CDR2 SMNVEV (reference sequence). Trimming removed 4 bases from V and 2 bases from J; junction bases left unmatched: 9. The source of this sequence is an adult with an advanced solid tumor such as melanoma, head and neck, liver or kidney cancer. The sequencing used CD4+ or CD8+ T cells sorted from blood, collected in a trial of the OX40 agonist ivuxolimab. V is TRBV27 and J is TRBJ2-3; the match to TRBD1 covers 7 bases. The chain's CDR3 is CASSSRQGLFTDTQYF. CDR3 nucleotides: TGTGCCAGCAGTTCGCGACAGGGTCTTTTCACAGATACGCAGTATTTT.